The text below deals with one T cell receptor beta chain. This record belongs to a study of shared clonotypes between healthy human individuals. Across the study: For every donor, three CD4 naive, three CD4 memory, two CD8 naive and one CD8 memory plates were used.

Germline loops: CDR1 SGHRS, CDR2 YFSETQ. This CDR3 region has 16 residues. Trimming took off 4 bases at V and 0 bases at J, with 17 bases between the two ends. Over several immunoSEQ plates, each subset's genomic DNA was distributed in even portions. Repertoires were generated with immunoSEQ multiplex PCR, while TCRdb's copy carries only in-frame clones and drops some. The table shows 2 million to 2.5 million clones, with around 93% occurring only once. The material sequenced was naive CD4+ T cells from PBMCs. Regarding subset: CD45RA+ positively selected. This TCR was recovered from a man younger than 35 in good health. Some clones in this sample may be carry-over from other donors' samples. This sequence joins TRBV5-1 and TRBJ2-7; D may be TRBD2 (6 bases). The CDR3 DNA is TGCGCCAGCAGCGCCCCGCGCGGGGACCTCTCCTACGAGCAGTACTTC. It translates to CASSAPRGDLSYEQYF.